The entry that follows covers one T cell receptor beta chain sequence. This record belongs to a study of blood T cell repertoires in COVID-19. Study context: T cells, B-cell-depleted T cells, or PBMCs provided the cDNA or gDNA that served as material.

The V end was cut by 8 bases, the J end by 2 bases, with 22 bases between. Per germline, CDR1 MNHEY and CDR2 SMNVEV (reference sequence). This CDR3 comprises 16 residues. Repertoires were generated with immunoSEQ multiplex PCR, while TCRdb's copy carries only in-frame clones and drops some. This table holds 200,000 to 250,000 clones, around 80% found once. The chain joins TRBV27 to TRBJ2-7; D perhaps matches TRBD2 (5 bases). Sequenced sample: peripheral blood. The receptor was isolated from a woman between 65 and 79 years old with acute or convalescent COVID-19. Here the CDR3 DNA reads TGTGCCAGCCACCCTGGAGGCGCGTTTATGACCTACGAGCAGTACTTC. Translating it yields CASHPGGAFMTYEQYF.